Listed below are T cell receptor beta chains from one sample, sequenced in a study of blood T cell repertoires in COVID-19. Produced via immunoSEQ multiplex PCR; TCRdb's table is partial and in-frame only. The profile shows more than 150,000 clones, approximately 84% of them singletons. The sequenced sample was PBMCs or T cells enriched from blood (not recorded which). The receptors derive from a woman in her forties or fifties who had recovered from COVID-19. The CDR3 runs from the conserved cysteine through the conserved F or W. Each record gives: clone size, V gene, CDR3 length, J gene, D gene, CDR3 protein, CDR3 DNA. A D gene is named only where the DNA matches it firmly. A clone size is listed for some rows: how often the clone was seen (once, few, many), or a class if it is expanded.

>NA|TRBV21-1|15|TRBJ2-2|NA
CASSKGQGNTGELFF
TGTGCCAGCAGCAAAGGACAGGGAAACACCGGGGAGCTGTTTTTT
>NA|TRBV5-1|15|TRBJ2-5|NA
CASSFGGSGGETQYF
TGCGCCAGCAGCTTTGGGGGCTCGGGTGGAGAGACCCAGTACTTC
>NA|TRBV4-2|17|TRBJ2-1|TRBD2
CASSPLGAGVGSNEQFF
TGTGCCAGCAGCCCTTTAGGAGCGGGAGTAGGATCGAATGAGCAGTTCTTC
>NA|TRBV5-1|15|TRBJ1-6|NA
CASSSGWTDSSPLHF
TGCGCCAGCAGCTCCGGTTGGACAGATAGTTCACCCCTCCACTTT
>NA|TRBV19|15|TRBJ1-1|TRBD1
CASSIGSQGGTEAFF
TGTGCCAGTAGTATTGGTTCACAGGGGGGGACTGAAGCTTTCTTT
>NA|TRBV5-1|15|TRBJ2-5|TRBD1
CASSLLGQASETQYF
TGCGCCAGCAGCTTGTTAGGACAGGCCTCGGAGACCCAGTACTTC
>once|TRBV30|15|TRBJ2-1|TRBD2
CAWSVLQRDLGEQFF
TGTGCCTGGAGTGTACTTCAGCGGGACTTGGGTGAGCAGTTCTTC
>once|TRBV6-5|15|TRBJ2-3|NA
CASSKRGGTTDTQYF
TGTGCCAGCAGCAAACGAGGCGGGACCACAGATACGCAGTATTTT
>NA|TRBV7-9|12|TRBJ2-2|NA
CASSLGAGELFF
TGTGCCAGCAGCTTAGGAGCCGGGGAGCTGTTTTTT
>NA|TRBV28|18|TRBJ1-5|TRBD1
CASSRGRLQGAAGQPQHF
TGTGCCAGCAGTCGAGGTCGCCTTCAGGGGGCCGCGGGTCAGCCCCAGCATTTT
>once|TRBV2|12|TRBJ1-4|NA
CASRNAGWKLFF
TGTGCCAGCAGGAACGCGGGGTGGAAACTGTTTTTT
>NA|TRBV21-1|15|TRBJ1-1|NA
CASSSRTGLNTEAFF
TGTGCCAGCAGCAGTCGGACAGGGTTGAACACTGAAGCTTTCTTT
>once|TRBV7-6|15|TRBJ1-5|NA
CASSLGGTGNQPQHF
TGTGCCAGCAGCTTAGGTGGCACCGGCAATCAGCCCCAGCATTTT
>few|TRBV6-4|14|TRBJ1-6|NA
CASSESGSNSPLHF
TGTGCCAGCAGTGAAAGCGGGAGTAATTCACCCCTCCACTTT
>NA|TRBV2|15|TRBJ1-6|NA
CASSGPTRGNSPLHF
TGTGCCAGCAGTGGGCCTACCCGGGGGAATTCACCCCTCCACTTT
>NA|TRBV5-4|13|TRBJ2-1|NA
CASSLRGGNEQFF
TGTGCCAGCAGCTTGAGGGGTGGCAATGAGCAGTTCTTC
>once|TRBV19|15|TRBJ1-1|TRBD1
CASRTTGGGNTEAFF
TGTGCCAGTAGGACTACAGGGGGCGGGAACACTGAAGCTTTCTTT
>NA|TRBV2|15|TRBJ2-3|TRBD2
CASAAGLAVSHTQYF
TGTGCCAGCGCGGCCGGACTAGCGGTGAGCCATACGCAGTATTTT
>few|TRBV11-2|15|TRBJ1-1|TRBD1
CASSFGTGGNTEAFF
TGTGCCAGCAGCTTTGGGACAGGGGGAAACACTGAAGCTTTCTTT
>NA|TRBV9|15|TRBJ2-1|TRBD2
CASTLGASGRGEQFF
TGTGCCAGCACCTTAGGGGCTAGCGGGAGAGGTGAGCAGTTCTTC
>NA|TRBV20-1|11|TRBJ1-1|NA
CSARDLGQFFF
TGCAGTGCTAGAGATCTGGGACAATTTTTCTTT
>NA|TRBV9|13|TRBJ1-1|NA
CASSPTGFPEAFF
TGTGCCAGCAGCCCTACAGGGTTCCCTGAAGCTTTCTTT
>few|TRBV2|14|TRBJ1-2|TRBD1
CASSPAGGNYGYTF
TGTGCCAGCAGTCCCGCAGGGGGAAACTATGGCTACACCTTC